This T cell receptor (beta chain) was captured by sequencing in a study of graft-versus-host responses after intestinal transplantation. On this clone itself: At one end the junction does not follow the germline gene, possibly because of a read error.

The study plated some 200,000 CFSE-labeled responders with some 200,000 irradiated, violet-dye-labeled stimulators. Study-level points and caveats: Recipient-marrow GvH clones were detected, some having first appeared in ileum or blood.

Germline assignment: CDR1 SSHAT and CDR2 FNYEAQ (reference sequence). The CDR3 spans 13 residues. Measured with immunoSEQ multiplex PCR; TCRdb has only the in-frame clones, and not every one. This sample carries approximately 20,000 clones, roughly 43% of them seen once, and the ten largest clones take over 1.5%. The TCR comes from a human patient who received an intestinal transplant. Here the sequenced sample was alloreactive CD8+ T cells from a mixed lymphocyte reaction culture, taken before intestinal transplant. As for subset: CFSE-low proliferating T cells sorted from roughly six-day pre-transplant mixed lymphocyte reaction (GvH or HvG direction). This chain connects TRBV7-7 to TRBJ2-5; 7 bases fit TRBD2. The DNA of the CDR3 is TGTGCTAGCAGCTTTAGCGGGCAAGAGACCCAGTACTTC. This gives the protein CASSFSGQETQYF.